The 8 T cell receptor beta chains listed next were all sequenced from one sample in a study of sequential checkpoint blockade in melanoma. The data were produced by immunoSEQ multiplex PCR, yet TCRdb's version contains in-frame clones alone and is incomplete. There are tens of thousands of clones in the sample; around 70% occur only once, and around 19% lies in the top ten. Treatment reported: randomized to nivolumab then ipilimumab (arm A) or the reverse (arm B). The sample here was CD8+ T cells sorted from blood (inferred from file names), taken from a patient given nivolumab and ipilimumab in sequence. The receptors stem from a human donor with melanoma.

This clone has a single count. V is TRBV10-1 and J is TRBJ2-5, with TRBD2 matching 11 bases. V shed 5 bases, J shed 1 base, and the junction held 3 bases outside the gene matches. The germline V gene has CDR1 WNHNN and CDR2 SYGVQD (reference sequence). This CDR3 has 15 amino acids. The CDR3 is CASSPGTSGQETQYF. Written as DNA, the CDR3 is TGCGCCAGCAGTCCCGGGACTAGCGGCCAAGAGACCCAGTACTTC.

This clone was counted a few times. This chain joins TRBV6-6 and TRBJ2-3; D uncertain. The CDR3 is 15 amino acids. V was clipped by 3 bases and J by 0 bases, with 10 bases between them. Germline loops: CDR1 MNHNY, CDR2 SVGAGI (reference sequence). Written as DNA, the CDR3 is TGTGCCAGCAGTTATGTAAGCGCTAGCACAGATACGCAGTATTTT. Translation gives CASSYVSASTDTQYF.

V and J are TRBV9 and TRBJ1-6; tentative D call: TRBD1 (6 bases). This CDR3 is built from 17 residues. V lost 3 bases and J 3 bases, leaving 16 bases between the germline ends. CDR1 and CDR2 from the germline V gene are SGDLS and YYNGEE. The CDR3: CASSAGGGGIYNSPLHF. The CDR3 region has the DNA TGTGCCAGCAGCGCCGGAGGGGGGGGGATCTATAATTCACCCCTCCACTTT.

V and J are TRBV15 and TRBJ2-5; 9 positions agree with TRBD1. This CDR3 has 13 amino acids. Germline V gene lookup returns CDR1 LNHNV and CDR2 YYDKDF (reference sequence). The ends lost 9 bases at V and 5 bases at J; junction bases unmatched: 7. The CDR3 here is CATGQGRSETQYF. Here the CDR3 DNA reads TGTGCCACTGGACAGGGGAGGTCCGAGACCCAGTACTTC.

The chain recombines TRBV7-9 with TRBJ1-1; no definite D call. Between the trimmed V and J ends, which lost 5 bases and 1 base, there was a span of 11 bases. This CDR3 region has 14 residues. Germline assignment: CDR1 SEHNR and CDR2 FQNEAQ (reference sequence). In nucleotides, the CDR3 is TGTGCCAGCAGCCAAGCCGGAGGGAACACTGAAGCTTTCTTT. It translates to CASSQAGGNTEAFF. Looking up the rest from reference TRBV7-9 and TRBJ1-1 gives the full variable domain: DTGVSQNPRHKITKRGQNVTFRCDPISEHNRLYWYRQTLGQGPEFLTYFQNEAQLEKSRLLSDRFSAERPKGSFSTLEIQRTEQGDSAMYLCASSQAGGNTEAFFGQGTRLTVV.

In this sample, this clone turned up a few times. The V gene is TRBV7-2, the J gene TRBJ2-7; D is undetermined. Trimming cost V 2 bases and J 2 bases, with 10 bases left between them. The CDR3 contains 14 residues. Germline loops: CDR1 SGHTA, CDR2 FQGNSA. Here the CDR3 reads CASSLSSGAYEQYF. CDR3 in DNA: TGTGCCAGCAGCTTATCCTCAGGCGCCTACGAGCAGTACTTC.

The V and J genes are TRBV11-2 and TRBJ1-1; D is undetermined. The CDR3 sequence is 14 residues long. Trimming took 2 bases from V and 3 from J, leaving 10 bases between them. In germline, CDR1 is SGHAT, CDR2 FQNNGV. The CDR3 is CASSLTAGDTEAFF. As DNA, the CDR3 is TGTGCCAGCAGCTTAACCGCAGGTGACACTGAAGCTTTCTTT.

J is TRBJ2-7 and V is TRBV4-1; no firm D call. Germline V lookup: CDR1 MGHRA, CDR2 YSYEKL. V lost 3 bases to trimming and J lost 4 bases, with 19 bases between them. The CDR3 has 16 residues. CDR3 DNA sequence: TGCGCCAGCAGCCATCATCCTGAGCGTACTTATTACGAGCAGTACGTC. Translated, it gives CASSHHPERTYYEQYV.